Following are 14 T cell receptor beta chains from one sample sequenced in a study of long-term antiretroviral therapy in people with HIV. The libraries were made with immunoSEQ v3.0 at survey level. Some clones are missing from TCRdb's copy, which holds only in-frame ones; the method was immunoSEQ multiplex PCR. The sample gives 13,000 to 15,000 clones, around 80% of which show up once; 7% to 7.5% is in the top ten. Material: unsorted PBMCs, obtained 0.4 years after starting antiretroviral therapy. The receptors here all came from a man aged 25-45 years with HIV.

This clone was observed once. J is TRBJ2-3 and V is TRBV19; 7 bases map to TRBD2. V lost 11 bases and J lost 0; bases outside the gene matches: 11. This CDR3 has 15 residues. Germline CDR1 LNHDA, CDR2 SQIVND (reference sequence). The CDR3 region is CASVGRYASTDTQYF. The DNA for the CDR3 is TGTGCCTCCGTCGGGAGGTACGCTAGCACAGATACGCAGTATTTT.

The CDR3 region has the DNA TGTGCCAGCAGTTGGACTAGCGGGACAAATGAGCAGTTCTTC. Translation: CASSWTSGTNEQFF. V and J are TRBV6-5 and TRBJ2-1, with 12 nucleotides matching TRBD2. The V segment lost 4 bases and the J segment 7 bases; nucleotides outside the gene matches: 2. Germline CDR1 and CDR2: MNHEY and SVGAGI. CDR3 length equals 14 residues.

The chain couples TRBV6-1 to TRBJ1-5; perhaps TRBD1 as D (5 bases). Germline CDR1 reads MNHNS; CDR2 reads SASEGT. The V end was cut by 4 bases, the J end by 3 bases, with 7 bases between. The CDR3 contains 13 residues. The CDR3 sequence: CASSAGYNQPQHF. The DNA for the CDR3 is TGTGCCAGCAGTGCAGGGTACAATCAGCCCCAGCATTTT.

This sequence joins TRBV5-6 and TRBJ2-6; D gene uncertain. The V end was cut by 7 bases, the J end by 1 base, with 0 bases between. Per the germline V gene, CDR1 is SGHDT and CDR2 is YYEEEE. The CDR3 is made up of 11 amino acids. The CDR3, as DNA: TGTGCCAGCTCTGGGGCCAACGTCCTGACTTTC. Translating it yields CASSGANVLTF.

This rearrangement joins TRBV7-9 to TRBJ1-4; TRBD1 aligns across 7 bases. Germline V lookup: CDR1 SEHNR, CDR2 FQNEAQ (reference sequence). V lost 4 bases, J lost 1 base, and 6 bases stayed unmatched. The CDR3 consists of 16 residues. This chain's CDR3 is CASSYTGAGTNEKLFF. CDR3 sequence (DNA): TGTGCCAGCAGCTACACAGGGGCCGGAACTAATGAAAAACTGTTTTTT.

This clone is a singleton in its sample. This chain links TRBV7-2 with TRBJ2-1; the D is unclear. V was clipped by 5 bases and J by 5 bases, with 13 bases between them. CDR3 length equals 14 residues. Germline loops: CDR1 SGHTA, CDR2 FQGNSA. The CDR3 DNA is TGTGCCAGCAGCCTAAGCTCCGCCAACAATGAGCAGTTCTTC. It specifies CASSLSSANNEQFF.

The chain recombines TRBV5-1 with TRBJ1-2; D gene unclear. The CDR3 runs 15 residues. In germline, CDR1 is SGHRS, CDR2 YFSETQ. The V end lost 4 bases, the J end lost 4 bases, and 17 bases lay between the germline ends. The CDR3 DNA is TGCGCCAGCAGCAGCGACATCTCCCATTTCTATGGCTACACCTTC. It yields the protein CASSSDISHFYGYTF.

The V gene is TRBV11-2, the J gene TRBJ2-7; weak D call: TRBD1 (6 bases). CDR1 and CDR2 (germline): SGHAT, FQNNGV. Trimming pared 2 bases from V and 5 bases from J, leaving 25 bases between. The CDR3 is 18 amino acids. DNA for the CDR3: TGTGCCAGCAGCTTACTTAAAACAGGGAGAAGGAAGATCCACGAGCAGTACTTC. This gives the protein CASSLLKTGRRKIHEQYF.

CDR3 residues: CASSEGWGQGAREQYF. Written as DNA, the CDR3 is TGTGCCAGCAGTGAAGGTTGGGGACAGGGGGCGAGGGAGCAGTACTTC. This chain links TRBV6-1 with TRBJ2-5; 12 bases line up with TRBD1. Trimming took 1 base from V and 11 from J; bases not matched to a gene: 11. The CDR3 is 16 amino acids. The germline CDR1 and CDR2 sequences are MNHNS and SASEGT.

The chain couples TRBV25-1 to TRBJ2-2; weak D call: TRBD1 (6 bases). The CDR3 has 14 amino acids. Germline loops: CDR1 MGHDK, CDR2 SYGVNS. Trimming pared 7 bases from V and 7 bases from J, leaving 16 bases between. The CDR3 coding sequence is TGTGCCAGCAAGCCGACAGGAATACTCGGGGAGCTGTTTTTT. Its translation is CASKPTGILGELFF. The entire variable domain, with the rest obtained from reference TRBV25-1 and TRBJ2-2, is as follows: EADIYQTPRYLVIGTGKKITLECSQTMGHDKMYWYQQDPGMELHLIHYSYGVNSTEKGDLSSESTVSRIRTEHFPLTLESARPSHTSQYLCASKPTGILGELFFGEGSRLTVL.

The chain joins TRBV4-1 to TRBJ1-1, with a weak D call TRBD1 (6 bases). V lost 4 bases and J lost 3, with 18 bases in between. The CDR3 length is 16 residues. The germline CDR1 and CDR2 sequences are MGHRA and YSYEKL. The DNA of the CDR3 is TGCGCCAGCAGCCCCCGAGCGGGCCAGGGGTACACTGAAGCTTTCTTT. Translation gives CASSPRAGQGYTEAFF.

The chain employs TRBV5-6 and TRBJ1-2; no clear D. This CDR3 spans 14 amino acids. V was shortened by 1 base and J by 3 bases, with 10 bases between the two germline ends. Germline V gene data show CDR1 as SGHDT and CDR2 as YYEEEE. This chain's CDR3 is CASSLLQPDYGYTF. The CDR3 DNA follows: TGTGCCAGCAGCTTGCTTCAGCCGGACTATGGCTACACCTTC.

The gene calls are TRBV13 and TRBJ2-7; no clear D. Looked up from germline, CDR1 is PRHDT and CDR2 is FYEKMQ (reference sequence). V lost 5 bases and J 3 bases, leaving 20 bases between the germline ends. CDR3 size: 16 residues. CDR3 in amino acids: CASSAQTFRRSYEQYF. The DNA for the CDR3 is TGTGCCAGCAGCGCCCAAACCTTTCGACGGAGCTACGAGCAGTACTTC.

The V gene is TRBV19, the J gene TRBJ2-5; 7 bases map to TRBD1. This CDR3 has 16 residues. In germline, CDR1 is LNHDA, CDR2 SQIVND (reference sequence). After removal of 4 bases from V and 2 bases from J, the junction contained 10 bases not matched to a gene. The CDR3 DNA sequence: TGTGCCAGTAGTACTAGACCAGCAGGGGGTCAAGAGACCCAGTACTTC. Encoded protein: CASSTRPAGGQETQYF. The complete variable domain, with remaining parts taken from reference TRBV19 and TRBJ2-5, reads DGGITQSPKYLFRKEGQNVTLSCEQNLNHDAMYWYRQDPGQGLRLIYYSQIVNDFQKGDIAEGYSVSREKKESFPLTVTSAQKNPTAFYLCASSTRPAGGQETQYFGPGTRLLVL.